These T cell receptor beta chains were read from a single sample in a study of PD-L1 blockade in urothelial cancer. Only in-frame clones appear in the TCRdb table, and some are missing; sequencing was by immunoSEQ multiplex PCR. Of 38,000 or so clones in the sample, about 83% were seen once. The sample was PBMCs, taken around atezolizumab (anti-PD-L1) treatment. The origin of the receptors is a man aged 55 to 70 with urothelial cancer. Both conserved end residues are trimmed from each CDR3.

J gene: TRBJ2-6
V gene: TRBV2
CDR3 protein: ASSDFRTGGNSGANVLT

J gene: TRBJ1-2
V gene: TRBV28
CDR3 protein: ASTPGQGYYGYT

J gene: TRBJ1-2
V gene: TRBV5-3
CDR3 protein: ARSNDPGSYGYT

J gene: TRBJ1-1
V gene: TRBV19
CDR3 protein: ASNTEARTEAF

J gene: TRBJ2-5
V gene: TRBV29-1
CDR3 protein: SAGTLRETQY

J gene: TRBJ2-3
V gene: TRBV29-1
CDR3 protein: SVEAGRTDTQY

J gene: TRBJ2-1
V gene: TRBV5-5
CDR3 protein: ASRLGQGNEQF

J gene: TRBJ2-6
V gene: TRBV21-1
CDR3 protein: ASSMPLDAGANVLT

J gene: TRBJ1-4
V gene: TRBV2
CDR3 protein: ASSANWGGILATNEKLF

J gene: TRBJ1-2
V gene: TRBV2
CDR3 protein: ASSVSTGVYGYT

J gene: TRBJ2-7
V gene: TRBV27
CDR3 protein: ASSHRGNRDTTYEQY

J gene: TRBJ1-5
V gene: TRBV18
CDR3 protein: ASSPRESMPQH

J gene: TRBJ2-7
V gene: TRBV27
CDR3 protein: ASSFTIAPGHWRDEQY

J gene: TRBJ1-2
V gene: TRBV14
CDR3 protein: ASSQDSQSFYGYT